This TCR beta chain is drawn from a study of T-cell reconstitution after alpha-beta-depleted transplantation in children. The library targeted TCRbeta and was prepared with unique molecular identifiers. TCRdb fed the PCR reads into MiXCR, producing one record per CDR3 protein. The profile shows a few hundred thousand distinct CDR3 sequences, around 19% of them singletons. Trimming removed 0 bases from V and 8 bases from J; junction bases left unmatched: 16. Germline V gene data show CDR1 as DFQATT and CDR2 as SNEGSKA (reference sequence). This CDR3 contains 18 residues. This material consisted of PBMCs from the stem cell graft donor, taken from the stem cell graft. The chain links TRBV20-1 to TRBJ2-1; 10 bases are a match to TRBD2. The clonotype originates from a human donor who donated a stem cell graft to a child with acute lymphoblastic leukemia. CDR3 protein: CSARDTLPGLASVHEQFF. The DNA for the CDR3 is TGCAGTGCTAGAGACACATTACCGGGACTAGCGTCCGTCCATGAGCAGTTCTTC.